What follows are 32 T cell receptor beta chains derived from one specimen sequenced in a study of regulatory T cells in long-lasting Graves disease. Arm-PCR of CDR3 regions and iRepertoire HTBI primers were used to build TCR beta libraries. TCRdb used MiXCR to reprocess the multiplex PCR reads, holding one entry per CDR3 protein. Of hundreds of thousands of distinct CDR3 sequences in the sample, more than 20% were seen once. This sample's time point: persistent/refractory GD, antithyroid drugs over 5 years with positive TRAb. PBMC-derived RNA was used for the TCR library. Sequencing was performed on peripheral blood mononuclear cells (PBMCs), taken when the disease was refractory, from a patient treated with antithyroid drugs. The receptors derive from a female donor with Graves disease.

This clonotype was detected only a few times. The V call is TRBV9, the J call TRBJ1-6, with D unresolved. Trimming took off 0 bases at V and 7 bases at J, with 11 bases between the two ends. The CDR3 contains 15 residues. The germline gives CDR1 SGDLS, CDR2 YYNGEE. This CDR3 is CASSVEGAKNSPLHF. CDR3 coding DNA: TGTGCCAGCAGCGTAGAGGGAGCTAAGAATTCACCCCTCCACTTT.

V and J are TRBV6-5 and TRBJ2-7; D remains unclear. V was shortened by 2 bases and J by 6 bases, with 14 bases between the two germline ends. Per the germline V gene, CDR1 is MNHEY and CDR2 is SVGAGI. CDR3 size: 14 residues. The CDR3 DNA follows: TGTGCCAGCAGTTACACATCACTGGCCGTCGAGCAGTACTTC. Translation gives CASSYTSLAVEQYF.

J is TRBJ2-7 and V is TRBV11-2, with unresolved D. CDR1 SGHAT and CDR2 FQNNGV come from the germline V gene. The CDR3 loop spans 15 amino acids. V lost 3 bases and J 3 bases, leaving 15 bases between the germline ends. The CDR3 DNA follows: TGTGCCAGCAGCTTGGCCCCCGCCCAGAGCTACGAGCAGTACTTC. It codes for CASSLAPAQSYEQYF.

The rearrangement joins TRBV19 to TRBJ1-3, with D unclear. Germline loops: CDR1 LNHDA, CDR2 SQIVND (reference sequence). Trimming took off 6 bases at V and 1 base at J, with 7 bases between the two ends. The CDR3 has 13 residues. The chain's CDR3 is CASSPESGNTIYF. The CDR3 coding sequence is TGTGCCAGTAGCCCGGAGTCTGGAAACACCATATATTTT. Supplemented by reference TRBV19 and TRBJ1-3, the full variable domain reads DGGITQSPKYLFRKEGQNVTLSCEQNLNHDAMYWYRQDPGQGLRLIYYSQIVNDFQKGDIAEGYSVSREKKESFPLTVTSAQKNPTAFYLCASSPESGNTIYFGEGSWLTVV.

The V and J genes are TRBV5-1 and TRBJ2-1; D unclear. CDR1 SGHRS and CDR2 YFSETQ come from the germline V gene. The CDR3 has 13 residues. V was trimmed by 5 bases and J by 2 bases, leaving 8 bases between them. The CDR3 loop is CASRRVPYNEQFF. The CDR3 bases are TGCGCCAGCAGAAGGGTCCCCTACAATGAGCAGTTCTTC. Based on the CDR3 plus reference TRBV5-1 and TRBJ2-1, the full variable domain is KAGVTQTPRYLIKTRGQQVTLSCSPISGHRSVSWYQQTPGQGLQFLFEYFSETQRNKGNFPGRFSGRQFSNSRSEMNVSTLELGDSALYLCASRRVPYNEQFFGPGTRLTVL.

This rearrangement joins TRBV5-4 to TRBJ2-4, with a possible D match to TRBD2 (6 bases). The CDR3 covers 15 residues. Trimming removed 3 bases from V and 5 bases from J, with 15 bases in between. Per germline, CDR1 SGHNT and CDR2 YYREEE (reference sequence). The CDR3 DNA reads as TGTGCCAGCAGCTCCCGTACTAGCAGTCAAAACATTCAGTACTTC. The encoded protein is CASSSRTSSQNIQYF.

This clonotype was detected many times. V usage is TRBV28 and J usage is TRBJ2-7; TRBD1 matches at 7 bases. Germline CDR1 and CDR2: MDHEN and SYDVKM. This CDR3 comprises 13 residues. Trimming removed 5 bases from V and 3 bases from J; junction bases left unmatched: 4. CDR3 DNA sequence: TGTGCCAGCAGTCCGGGACAGCACTACGAGCAGTACTTC. Amino acid sequence: CASSPGQHYEQYF.

The rearrangement links TRBV20-1 to TRBJ2-7; D call uncertain. Trimming removed 6 bases at V and 5 bases at J, with 14 bases between. In germline, CDR1 is DFQATT, CDR2 SNEGSKA (reference sequence). The CDR3 runs 12 residues. The CDR3 loop reads CSADNGPHEQYF. For the CDR3, the DNA is TGCAGTGCAGATAACGGTCCCCACGAGCAGTACTTC.

The J gene is TRBJ2-7, the V gene TRBV6-2 or TRBV6-3; 8 nucleotides line up with TRBD2. The junction had 23 bases not matched to a gene; V was cut back by 0 bases and J by 7 bases. The CDR3 consists of 20 residues. Germline CDR1 reads MNHEY; CDR2 reads SVGEGT. The CDR3 DNA follows: TGTGCCAGCAGTTACTCTATCGAGAACACTCCCAGCGGGAGAGGCCAGGAGCAGTACTTC. This codes for CASSYSIENTPSGRGQEQYF.

The J gene is TRBJ2-3, the V gene TRBV28, with D hard to call. The CDR3 extends over 12 amino acids. The ends were cut back, 6 bases at V and 8 bases at J, with 12 bases in the middle. From germline, CDR1 is MDHEN and CDR2 SYDVKM. CDR3 protein: CASSPLVATQYF. CDR3 DNA: TGTGCCAGCAGCCCCCTAGTAGCTACGCAGTATTTT. Filled out from reference TRBV28 and TRBJ2-3, the complete variable domain reads DVKVTQSSRYLVKRTGEKVFLECVQDMDHENMFWYRQDPGLGLRLIYFSYDVKMKEKGDIPEGYSVSREKKERFSLILESASTNQTSMYLCASSPLVATQYFGPGTRLTVL.

The chain uses TRBV12-5 and TRBJ2-2; D gene unclear. Trimming pared 4 bases from V and 5 bases from J, leaving 5 bases between. CDR3 length equals 12 residues. Germline-derived CDR1 and CDR2 are LGHNT and FRNRAP. CDR3 in amino acids: CASGSLTGELFF. In DNA, the CDR3 is TGTGCTAGTGGTTCCTTAACCGGGGAGCTGTTTTTT.

This chain links TRBV7-2 with TRBJ2-7; a possible D gene is TRBD2 (6 bases). The germline gives CDR1 SGHTA, CDR2 FQGNSA. CDR3 length equals 14 residues. The V end lost 5 bases, the J end lost 1 base, and 12 bases lay between the germline ends. CDR3 protein: CASSTGTDSYEQYF. The CDR3 nucleotides read TGTGCCAGCAGCACGGGGACTGATTCCTACGAGCAGTACTTC.

This clonotype was counted between two and nine times. The V gene is TRBV30, the J gene TRBJ1-3; D ambiguous. CDR1 GTSNPN and CDR2 SVGIG come from the germline V gene (reference sequence). CDR3 length equals 17 residues. V was trimmed by 4 bases and J by 0 bases, leaving 19 bases between them. The CDR3 coding sequence is TGTGCCTGGAAAAATACAAAGGACCCCCGCTCTGGAAACACCATATATTTT. Encoded protein: CAWKNTKDPRSGNTIYF.

This chain uses TRBV6-5 with TRBJ2-7; 9 nucleotides align to TRBD2. Germline V gene lookup returns CDR1 MNHEY and CDR2 SVGAGI. Germline trimming cut 4 bases from V and 6 bases from J; bases unmatched to any gene: 10. This CDR3 spans 15 amino acids. The DNA of the CDR3 is TGTGCCAGCAGTTCCGCTTTAGCGGGAGAGGGCGAGCAGTACTTC. This encodes CASSSALAGEGEQYF.

The genes are TRBV19 and TRBJ2-6, with 7 bases matching TRBD1. Germline CDR1 and CDR2: LNHDA and SQIVND (reference sequence). The CDR3 length is 18 residues. Unmatched junction bases numbered 12, after V lost 5 bases and J lost 2 bases. The DNA for the CDR3 is TGTGCCAGTAGTGGAGTGGGACAGAAAGGCCCTGGGGCCAACGTCCTGACTTTC. It encodes CASSGVGQKGPGANVLTF.

This clonotype has a count of ten or more. The gene calls are TRBV28 and TRBJ2-2; TRBD2 aligns across 9 bases. CDR1 and CDR2 (germline): MDHEN, SYDVKM. V shed 2 bases, J shed 5 bases, and the junction held 6 bases outside the gene matches. The CDR3 has 16 residues. CDR3 sequence: CASSLGLAGMTGELFF. The CDR3 nucleotides read TGTGCCAGCAGTTTAGGGCTAGCGGGAATGACCGGGGAGCTGTTTTTT.

The gene calls are TRBV20-1 and TRBJ1-1; tentatively, D is TRBD1 (6 bases). Looked up from germline, CDR1 is DFQATT and CDR2 is SNEGSKA (reference sequence). The CDR3 contains 13 residues. The V end was cut by 6 bases, the J end by 1 base, with 12 bases between. CDR3: CSASPRGNTEAFF. In nucleotides, the CDR3 is TGCAGTGCCTCCCCCAGGGGGAACACTGAAGCTTTCTTT.

Worth noting for this clonotype: Since a much larger clone is just one base distant, this may be a read error. This chain joins TRBV20-1 and TRBJ2-7; 9 bases are shared with TRBD2. Germline-derived CDR1 and CDR2 are DFQATT and SNEGSKA (reference sequence). This CDR3 has 14 amino acids. The CDR3 nucleotides are TGCAGTGCTGGATTCAGCGGGAGGTTCTACGAGCAGAACTTC. Its translation is CSAGFSGRFYEQNF.

The V and J genes are TRBV4-2 and TRBJ2-5; TRBD2 matches at 7 bases. The CDR3 spans 14 residues. The junction had 0 bases not matched to a gene; V was cut back by 1 base and J by 1 base. Germline CDR1 and CDR2: LGHNA and YNFKEQ. The CDR3 protein is CASSQGLAQETQYF. Written as DNA, the CDR3 is TGTGCCAGCAGCCAAGGACTAGCCCAAGAGACCCAGTACTTC.

This clonotype was observed a handful of times. The chain links TRBV7-9 to TRBJ1-1; TRBD1 aligns across 8 bases. The germline CDR1 and CDR2 sequences are SEHNR and FQNEAQ (reference sequence). The CDR3 consists of 17 residues. With 1 base clipped from V and 1 base from J, the junction kept 8 bases outside the gene matches. The CDR3 sequence is CASSLVAYRGTNTEAFF. CDR3 sequence (DNA): TGTGCCAGCAGCTTAGTAGCATACAGGGGGACGAACACTGAAGCTTTCTTT.

This chain connects TRBV19 to TRBJ1-1, with TRBD1 as a possible D gene (5 bases). The germline V and J ends were trimmed by 3 bases and 6 bases, with 14 bases remaining between them. This CDR3 is 14 amino acids long. Germline loops: CDR1 LNHDA, CDR2 SQIVND (reference sequence). The CDR3 loop is CASSIASGGPEAFF. For the CDR3, the DNA is TGTGCCAGTAGTATCGCGTCGGGGGGTCCTGAAGCTTTCTTT.

This clonotype occurred many times. Germline and junction disagree at one end, which may indicate a read error. The chain recombines TRBV6-1 with TRBJ2-5; D call uncertain. The germline CDR1 and CDR2 sequences are MNHNS and SASEGT. The CDR3 is made up of 12 amino acids. The CDR3 is CASNPTSRRYHF. CDR3 coding DNA: TGTGCCAGCAATCCGACGTCGAGACGGTACCACTTC.

The rearrangement uses TRBV30 and TRBJ1-2; D is undetermined. V was trimmed by 0 bases and J by 8 bases, leaving 13 bases between them. The germline gives CDR1 GTSNPN, CDR2 SVGIG (reference sequence). The CDR3 runs to 13 residues. CDR3 nucleotide sequence: TGTGCCTGGAGTGTAGGGCCACCCCGGGGCTACACCTTC. It translates to CAWSVGPPRGYTF.

The chain uses TRBV7-6 and TRBJ2-7, with 7 bases matching TRBD2. The V segment lost 5 bases and the J segment 0 bases; nucleotides outside the gene matches: 7. Germline V gene data show CDR1 as SGHVS and CDR2 as FNYEAQ. CDR3 size: 15 residues. The CDR3 protein is CASSQSGTLSYEQYF. The CDR3 DNA sequence: TGTGCCAGCAGCCAAAGCGGGACCCTCTCCTACGAGCAGTACTTC.

The chain is built from TRBV5-1 and TRBJ2-2; 9 positions agree with TRBD2. Germline trimming cut 0 bases from V and 4 bases from J; bases unmatched to any gene: 4. The CDR3 has 16 amino acids. Germline lookup yields CDR1 SGHRS and CDR2 YFSETQ. The CDR3 DNA follows: TGCGCCAGCAGCTTGGTGTTAGCGGGAGTCACCGGGGAGCTGTTTTTT. Translated, it gives CASSLVLAGVTGELFF.

This clonotype was counted only a few times. The V and J genes are TRBV7-3 and TRBJ2-7; D unclear. The ends were cut back, 5 bases at V and 0 bases at J, with 5 bases in the middle. Germline V gives CDR1 SGHTA, CDR2 FQGTGA. The CDR3 covers 12 residues. The CDR3 DNA reads as TGTGCCAGCAGCGACGCCTCCTACGAGCAGTACTTC. As protein: CASSDASYEQYF.

This clonotype was seen ten or more times. J is TRBJ1-1 and V is TRBV10-3; TRBD1 is a possible D gene (5 bases). Germline loops: CDR1 ENHRY, CDR2 SYGVKD. V lost 5 bases and J 3 bases, leaving 13 bases between the germline ends. The CDR3 runs 14 residues. CDR3 sequence: CAISRDPGDTEAFF. The CDR3 region has the DNA TGTGCCATCAGTCGTGACCCGGGGGACACTGAAGCTTTCTTT.

This clonotype appeared many times. V gene TRBV2 combines with J gene TRBJ1-1; 7 positions match TRBD1. This CDR3 is 14 amino acids long. The J segment lost 1 base and the V segment lost 7 bases, leaving 6 bases of the junction unmatched. The V gene's germline CDR1 is SNHLY and CDR2 FYNNEI. CDR3 DNA: TGTGCCAGCAAGACGACAGGGAGGAACACTGAAGCTTTCTTT. This translates into CASKTTGRNTEAFF.

The chain recombines TRBV10-3 with TRBJ2-3, with 11 nucleotides matching TRBD1. CDR3 length: 16 residues. From germline, CDR1 is ENHRY and CDR2 SYGVKD. The ends lost 8 bases at V and 1 base at J; junction bases unmatched: 8. CDR3 sequence (DNA): TGTGCCATCCTCCGTATGGGACAGGGGGGCACAGATACGCAGTATTTT. Amino acid sequence: CAILRMGQGGTDTQYF.

The table lists this clonotype with many counts. The gene calls are TRBV3-1 and TRBJ2-5; 8 bases align to TRBD1. V was pared by 4 bases and J by 2 bases, with 3 bases of the junction left unmatched. Germline loops: CDR1 LGHDT, CDR2 YNNKEL (reference sequence). The CDR3 totals 14 residues. Here the CDR3 reads CASSLRTGQETQYF. CDR3 DNA sequence: TGTGCCAGCAGCCTCCGGACAGGGCAAGAGACCCAGTACTTC.

The rearrangement uses TRBV29-1 and TRBJ2-1; tentative D call: TRBD2 (6 bases). The V gene lost 7 bases and the J gene lost 7 bases, with 11 bases spanning the gap. CDR3 size: 11 residues. Germline-derived CDR1 and CDR2 are SQVTM and ANQGSEA. CDR3 bases: TGCAGCGGACGGGACTCGAATGAGCAGTTCTTC. The encoded protein is CSGRDSNEQFF.

This clonotype was recorded many times. For the CDR3, the DNA is TGTGCCAGCAGCCCCCGACTAGCGGGCGGGAGAACCTACGAGCAGTACTTC. Protein product: CASSPRLAGGRTYEQYF. The rearrangement links TRBV7-8 to TRBJ2-7, with 10 nucleotides matching TRBD2. CDR3 size: 17 residues. CDR1 and CDR2 from the germline V gene are SGHVS and FQNEAQ. The V gene end was trimmed by 5 bases and the J gene end by 2 bases; junction bases not matched to a gene: 12. The variable domain in full, with the rest retrieved from reference TRBV7-8 and TRBJ2-7, is GAGVSQSPRYKVAKRGQDVALRCDPISGHVSLFWYQQALGQGPEFLTYFQNEAQLDKSGLPSDRFFAERPEGSVSTLKIQRTQQEDSAVYLCASSPRLAGGRTYEQYFGPGTRLTVT.